Sequencing of this TCR beta chain was carried out in a study of blood T cell repertoires in COVID-19 (dated by TCRdb to 2020 to 2022). About the investigation overall: The collaborator samples originated in the United States, Italy and Spain and spanned the acute and convalescent phases of COVID-19. The repertoires were released in a freely available public database intended as a resource for research on the immune response to SARS-CoV-2. Samples were obtained from the ongoing ImmuneRACE study (first 160 participants) and from approximately 1,200 subjects provided by 6 global collaborators. Subjects who had been exposed to COVID-19, were actively infected with it, or had recovered from it provided the deeply sampled blood TCRbeta repertoires that made up the dataset. Where HLA class I and class II types were available, the types were taken from metadata supplied by the sample provider, not from assay-based typing. The prospective study material was composed of cDNA or gDNA derived from T cells, B-cell-depleted T cells, or PBMCs. Nearly every sample came with metadata listing a de-identified subject ID, COVID-19 status, age in years and sex. Here is what the overall study found, with its caveats: Clinical and demographic metadata were provided uncurated, with the amount varying by source and participant.

Note on this clone: Its binding antigen is unknown. Within one base of it there is no much larger clone, and no base qualities were kept.

The germline V gene (reference sequence) yields SGHNT for CDR1 and YYREEE for CDR2. The CDR3 holds 13 amino acids from the cysteine to the phenylalanine. The entry retains the CDR3 DNA only, 39 bases that are in frame from base 1. Trimming leaves V shorter by 3 bases and J shorter by 4 bases, with the junction holding 4 bases beyond the gene matches. The immunoSEQ Assay, a bias-controlled multiplex PCR, was used to amplify TCRbeta CDR3 regions from genomic DNA. The source study handled its data this way. Nucleated cell counts per sample were estimated from amplification of reference gene primers within the assay. To quantify the absolute abundance of each unique TCRbeta CDR3 rearrangement, sequence reads were collapsed and filtered. For each sample, productive Simpson clonality was calculated by taking the square root of Simpson's diversity index across productive rearrangements. Sourced from immuneACCESS, this table was stored by TCRdb with only in-frame sequences that have V and J called. A share of the clones is absent; for the studies checked, an unresolved V gene accounts for under half, and the remainder has no known explanation. The DNA was the basis for D and trimming; V, J and clone size are from that table. The sample profile shows some 260,000 clones; over 70% of them were found once. In total, the top ten clones hold roughly 10% of the sample.

At one collaborating source in Seattle, patients were enrolled during active infection and were followed longitudinally through the course of disease. Whole blood was collected in K2EDTA tubes by collaborating institutions according to the institutions' own protocols. For TCRbeta analysis, collaborator samples were shipped as frozen whole blood, as isolated PBMCs, or as DNA extracted from either sample type. Recombination linked TRBV5-4 to TRBJ2-7; 7 bases in the junction line up with TRBD1. The receptor comes from an older woman with COVID-19, enrolled during active disease. The source material was peripheral blood. The CDR3 sequence is CASSWDRIYEQYF. The bases are TGTGCCAGCAGCTGGGACAGAATTTACGAGCAGTACTTC.